The 29 T cell receptor beta chains presented below share a single source sample, sequenced in a study of patients and donors after allogeneic stem cell transplantation. TCRdb re-derived calls from the RT-PCR reads in MiXCR, one entry per CDR3 protein. Of hundreds of thousands of distinct CDR3 sequences listed, around two fifths are singletons. The sequenced sample consisted of blood, either unsorted or a sorted T cell fraction (not recorded which). These receptor sequences come from a human donor who was either an allogeneic HSCT recipient or a stem cell or donor lymphocyte infusion donor (not recorded which). It is not recorded whose cells these are; they may come from a transplant donor.

The genes are TRBV20-1 and TRBJ2-7; TRBD1 matches 8 bases. Germline assignment: CDR1 DFQATT and CDR2 SNEGSKA (reference sequence). Unmatched junction bases numbered 11, after V lost 6 bases and J lost 4 bases. The CDR3 loop spans 14 amino acids. The CDR3 DNA follows: TGCAGTGCCCCTTCGCGACAGGGGTTATACGAGCAGTACTTC. Translating gives CSAPSRQGLYEQYF.

This clonotype was counted many times. The chain uses TRBV4-1 and TRBJ1-2; perhaps TRBD1 as D (5 bases). V gave up 1 base and J gave up 4 bases, with 13 bases separating them. Germline V gene data show CDR1 as MGHRA and CDR2 as YSYEKL. The CDR3 consists of 15 residues. CDR3 region: CASSQAIGTSYGYTF. CDR3 nucleotide sequence: TGCGCCAGCAGCCAAGCAATAGGGACTAGCTATGGCTACACCTTC.

A few counts support this clonotype. The chain uses TRBV12-3 or TRBV12-4 and TRBJ1-6; D is perhaps TRBD1 (5 bases). The CDR3 covers 14 residues. The V and J ends lost 3 bases and 7 bases respectively, with 10 bases between them. The DNA for the CDR3 is TGTGCCAGCAGTTTTGGCAGGGACAATTCACCCCTCCACTTT. Protein product: CASSFGRDNSPLHF.

J is TRBJ2-7 and V is TRBV27; maybe TRBD1 (5 bases). The CDR3 covers 14 residues. Per the germline V gene, CDR1 is MNHEY and CDR2 is SMNVEV (reference sequence). V was trimmed by 3 bases and J by 2 bases, leaving 11 bases between them. DNA for the CDR3: TGTGCCAGCAGTTTCGACAGATTGACCTACGAGCAGTACTTC. It codes for CASSFDRLTYEQYF.

This chain joins TRBV15 and TRBJ1-5, with D tentatively TRBD1 (5 bases). There are 16 residues in the CDR3. Trimming took off 0 bases at V and 2 bases at J, with 11 bases between the two ends. Germline V lookup: CDR1 LNHNV, CDR2 YYDKDF (reference sequence). CDR3 in amino acids: CATSRDFGTGNQPQHF. The CDR3 DNA reads TGTGCCACCAGCAGAGATTTCGGGACGGGCAATCAGCCCCAGCATTTT.

This chain joins TRBV5-1 and TRBJ2-5; TRBD2 might be the D (6 bases). CDR3 length equals 14 residues. Trimming took 1 base from V and 4 from J, leaving 11 bases between them. Looked up from germline, CDR1 is SGHRS and CDR2 is YFSETQ. CDR3 DNA: TGCGCCAGCAGCTTGAGTACGGGGGTAGAGACCCAGTACTTC. Its translation: CASSLSTGVETQYF.

The chain employs TRBV7-2 and TRBJ1-1, with D hard to call. The germline V and J ends were trimmed by 4 bases and 4 bases, with 7 bases remaining between them. Germline V gene lookup returns CDR1 SGHTA and CDR2 FQGNSA. The CDR3 consists of 12 residues. CDR3 nucleotide sequence: TGTGCCAGCAGCTCCCCCCCCACTGAAGCTTTCTTT. Amino acids: CASSSPPTEAFF.

This clonotype occurred a few times. The chain couples TRBV4-1 to TRBJ1-3; 9 bases map to TRBD1. This CDR3 is 16 amino acids long. Germline-derived CDR1 and CDR2 are MGHRA and YSYEKL. After removal of 2 bases from V and 4 bases from J, the junction contained 6 bases not matched to a gene. The CDR3 coding sequence is TGCGCCAGCAGCCAACCTACCGGGACAGGGGGAAACACCATATATTTT. It encodes CASSQPTGTGGNTIYF.

V is TRBV3-1 and J is TRBJ2-2; D possibly corresponds to TRBD2 (6 bases). V shed 4 bases and J shed 4 bases, with 13 bases lying between them. Germline values: CDR1 LGHDT, CDR2 YNNKEL (reference sequence). There are 15 residues in the CDR3. The CDR3 is CASSRPGLRTGELFF. The CDR3 nucleotides read TGTGCCAGCAGCCGACCGGGACTCCGCACCGGGGAGCTGTTTTTT.

V gene TRBV5-1 combines with J gene TRBJ1-6, with 7 nucleotides matching TRBD1. The CDR3 loop spans 17 amino acids. The J segment lost 8 bases and the V segment lost 4 bases, leaving 15 bases of the junction unmatched. In germline, CDR1 is SGHRS, CDR2 YFSETQ. The CDR3 reads CASSPRQGNNMDSPLHF. CDR3 nucleotide sequence: TGCGCCAGCAGCCCACGACAGGGAAATAACATGGATTCACCCCTCCACTTT.

The genes are TRBV3-1 and TRBJ2-7, with 10 positions matching TRBD2. Germline V gene lookup returns CDR1 LGHDT and CDR2 YNNKEL (reference sequence). Trimming cost V 0 bases and J 5 bases; bases outside gene matches: 7. The CDR3 sequence is 16 residues long. The CDR3 loop is CASSQDVLAGFNEQYF. CDR3 nucleotide sequence: TGTGCCAGCAGCCAAGATGTACTAGCGGGGTTCAACGAGCAGTACTTC.

The V call is TRBV7-3, the J call TRBJ1-1; D is ambiguous. This CDR3 spans 13 amino acids. Trimming shortened V by 3 bases and J by 1 base, and 6 bases separated the two germline ends. Per germline, CDR1 SGHTA and CDR2 FQGTGA. The CDR3 region is CASSLWRNTEAFF. The CDR3 DNA follows: TGTGCCAGCAGCTTGTGGAGGAACACTGAAGCTTTCTTT.

This chain joins TRBV9 and TRBJ1-5, with a tentative D call TRBD1 (5 bases). The V gene lost 7 bases and the J gene lost 4 bases, with 15 bases spanning the gap. Germline CDR1 SGDLS, CDR2 YYNGEE. The CDR3 consists of 14 residues. The CDR3 loop reads CASGGTGWNQPQHF. DNA for the CDR3: TGTGCCAGCGGCGGGACCGGCTGGAATCAGCCCCAGCATTTT.

The chain combines TRBV28 with TRBJ2-1; 8 positions match TRBD1. The germline V gene encodes CDR1 MDHEN and CDR2 SYDVKM. CDR3 length: 18 residues. Germline trimming cut 5 bases from V and 7 bases from J; bases unmatched to any gene: 19. The CDR3 loop reads CASSLSPGQGIYVNEQFF. DNA of the CDR3: TGTGCCAGCAGTCTTTCTCCTGGACAGGGAATTTATGTGAATGAGCAGTTCTTC.

The chain joins TRBV6-5 to TRBJ1-1; TRBD1 aligns across 9 bases. CDR3 length: 14 amino acids. The V gene end was trimmed by 7 bases and the J gene end by 12 bases; junction bases not matched to a gene: 15. Per germline, CDR1 MNHEY and CDR2 SVGAGI. In DNA form, the CDR3 reads TGTGCCAGCATCCACCCTCTTGGGACAGGGAGGTCTTTCTTT. Its protein is CASIHPLGTGRSFF.

This clonotype was counted many times. The chain uses TRBV6-5 and TRBJ1-3; 7 positions match TRBD1. J was trimmed by 0 bases and V by 3 bases; bases with no gene match: 8. CDR3 length equals 17 residues. In germline, CDR1 is MNHEY, CDR2 SVGAGI. The CDR3 nucleotides are TGTGCCAGCAGTTATTCCGGGACAGCCACCTCTGGAAACACCATATATTTT. It is translated as CASSYSGTATSGNTIYF.

This clonotype was found a few times. J is TRBJ1-1 and V is TRBV7-9; D call uncertain. V lost 7 bases to trimming and J lost 9 bases, with 18 bases between them. CDR3 length: 13 amino acids. Germline loops: CDR1 SEHNR, CDR2 FQNEAQ (reference sequence). The CDR3 is CASNIKGSNQAFF. The CDR3 DNA is TGTGCCAGCAACATCAAAGGGTCGAATCAAGCTTTCTTT.

The chain recombines TRBV28 with TRBJ1-1; TRBD1 matches 7 bases. V trimming: 5 bases; J trimming: 4 bases; junction bases outside the gene matches: 10. CDR1 is MDHEN and CDR2 is SYDVKM in the germline V gene. The CDR3 covers 15 residues. This CDR3 reads CASSTEGQGVTEAFF. The CDR3 DNA is TGTGCCAGCAGTACCGAAGGTCAGGGGGTCACTGAAGCTTTCTTT.

This clonotype appeared a single time. Written as DNA, the CDR3 is TGTGCCAGCAGCCTCGAGCGGGGCGGCACAGATACGCAGTATTTT. Translated: CASSLERGGTDTQYF. The chain recombines TRBV4-2 with TRBJ2-3; 7 bases agree with TRBD2. The length of the CDR3 is 15 residues. The germline CDR1 and CDR2 sequences are LGHNA and YNFKEQ. V shed 4 bases and J 1 base; nucleotides not matched to a gene: 5.

This clonotype was seen only a few times. V is TRBV9 and J is TRBJ2-7, with TRBD1 matching 7 bases. Unmatched junction bases numbered 3, after V lost 3 bases and J lost 0 bases. The CDR3 spans 14 residues. Germline CDR1 is SGDLS and CDR2 is YYNGEE. This CDR3 reads CASSARDSSYEQYF. The CDR3 DNA follows: TGTGCCAGCAGCGCAAGGGACAGCTCCTACGAGCAGTACTTC.

This clonotype was seen more than once but under ten times. The chain is built from TRBV25-1 and TRBJ2-4, with 7 bases matching TRBD1. Germline assignment: CDR1 MGHDK and CDR2 SYGVNS. This CDR3 region has 16 residues. V was pared by 3 bases and J by 4 bases, with 9 bases of the junction left unmatched. CDR3 protein: CASSEASTGAKNIQYF. DNA of the CDR3: TGTGCCAGCAGTGAGGCTAGTACAGGGGCGAAAAACATTCAGTACTTC.

The chain is built from TRBV6-2 or TRBV6-3 and TRBJ2-4; the match to TRBD1 covers 7 bases. V shed 2 bases, J shed 11 bases, and the junction held 18 bases outside the gene matches. The germline V gene encodes CDR1 MNHEY and CDR2 SVGEGT. The CDR3 has 17 amino acids. The CDR3 loop reads CASSYNLDRAGETFQYF. The CDR3 DNA reads TGTGCCAGCAGTTACAACCTCGACAGGGCCGGAGAAACATTTCAGTACTTC.

This CDR3 reads CASSHRDRRAYGYTF. DNA for the CDR3: TGTGCCAGCAGCCACCGGGACAGAAGAGCCTATGGCTACACCTTC. V usage is TRBV12-3 or TRBV12-4 and J usage is TRBJ1-2, with 7 bases identical to TRBD1. The CDR3 spans 15 residues. V lost 6 bases, J lost 4 bases, and 11 bases stayed unmatched.

This clonotype was detected ten times or more. V is TRBV5-4 and J is TRBJ1-1; 7 nucleotides match TRBD1. Trimming removed 3 bases from V and 1 base from J; junction bases left unmatched: 0. Germline CDR1 SGHNT, CDR2 YYREEE (reference sequence). This CDR3 comprises 13 residues. CDR3 bases: TGTGCCAGCAGCTGGGACAGGAACACTGAAGCTTTCTTT. This translates into CASSWDRNTEAFF. Together with reference TRBV5-4 and TRBJ1-1, the CDR3 gives the full variable domain: ETGVTQSPTHLIKTRGQQVTLRCSSQSGHNTVSWYQQALGQGPQFIFQYYREEENGRGNFPPRFSGLQFPNYSSELNVNALELDDSALYLCASSWDRNTEAFFGQGTRLTVV.

This chain connects TRBV29-1 to TRBJ1-1; 8 bases agree with TRBD1. The CDR3 spans 12 residues. Per germline, CDR1 SQVTM and CDR2 ANQGSEA. CDR3 protein: CSGGRGRGEAFF. The CDR3 DNA reads TGCAGTGGTGGCAGGGGGCGAGGTGAAGCTTTCTTT.

In its sample, this clonotype was seen a few times. V and J are TRBV6-4 and TRBJ1-5; 9 bases map to TRBD1. Germline assignment: CDR1 MRHNA and CDR2 SNTAGT. This CDR3 spans 17 amino acids. After removal of 2 bases from V and 8 bases from J, the junction contained 13 bases not matched to a gene. CDR3 amino acids: CASSDRDRDSEGKPQHF. As DNA, the CDR3 is TGTGCCAGCAGTGACCGGGACAGGGACTCTGAGGGTAAGCCCCAGCATTTT.

This clonotype was detected only a few times. V and J are TRBV4-1 and TRBJ2-4; D remains ambiguous. The V end lost 0 bases, the J end lost 5 bases, and 2 bases lay between the germline ends. The germline gives CDR1 MGHRA, CDR2 YSYEKL. CDR3 length: 12 residues. The CDR3 coding sequence is TGCGCCAGCAGCCAAGATGAAAACATTCAGTACTTC. Encoded protein: CASSQDENIQYF.

This clonotype turned up a few times. The chain couples TRBV28 to TRBJ1-1, with 12 positions matching TRBD1. CDR1 is MDHEN and CDR2 is SYDVKM in the germline V gene. The CDR3 consists of 17 residues. After removal of 5 bases from V and 1 base from J, the junction contained 8 bases not matched to a gene. The CDR3 is CASSDPGQGAWNTEAFF. The CDR3 nucleotides read TGTGCCAGCAGTGATCCGGGACAGGGGGCATGGAACACTGAAGCTTTCTTT.

The chain is built from TRBV11-2 and TRBJ2-2; D not resolved. This CDR3 contains 15 residues. Trimming cost V 0 bases and J 7 bases, with 12 bases left between them. The V gene's germline CDR1 is SGHAT and CDR2 FQNNGV. The CDR3 coding sequence is TGTGCCAGCAGCTTAGAAGGTTTCCCCCGCGGGGAGCTGTTTTTT. Protein product: CASSLEGFPRGELFF.